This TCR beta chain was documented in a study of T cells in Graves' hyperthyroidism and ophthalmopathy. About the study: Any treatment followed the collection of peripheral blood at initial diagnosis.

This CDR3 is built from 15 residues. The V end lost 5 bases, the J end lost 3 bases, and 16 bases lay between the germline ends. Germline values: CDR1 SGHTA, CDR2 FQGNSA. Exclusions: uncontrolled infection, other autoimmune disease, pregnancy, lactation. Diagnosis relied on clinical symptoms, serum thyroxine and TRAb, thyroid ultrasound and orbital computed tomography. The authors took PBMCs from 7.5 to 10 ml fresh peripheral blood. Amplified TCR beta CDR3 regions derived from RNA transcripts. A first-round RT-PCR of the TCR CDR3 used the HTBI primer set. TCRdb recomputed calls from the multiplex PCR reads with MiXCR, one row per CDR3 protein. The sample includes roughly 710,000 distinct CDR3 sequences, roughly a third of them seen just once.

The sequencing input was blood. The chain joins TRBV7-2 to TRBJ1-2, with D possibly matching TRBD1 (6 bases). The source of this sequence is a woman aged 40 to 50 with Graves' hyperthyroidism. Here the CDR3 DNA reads TGTGCCAGCAGCCCGAGGGGGGCGAGGGACTATGGCTACACCTTC. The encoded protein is CASSPRGARDYGYTF.